Below, one TCR beta chain is given with its context. Original analysis: Nucleated cell counts were estimated from reference gene primer amplification. Some clones are missing from TCRdb's copy, which holds only in-frame ones; the method was immunoSEQ multiplex PCR. D and trimming were read from the DNA, whereas the V and J calls and clone size are those reported in that table. The sample includes approximately 80,000 clones, approximately 85% seen only once; the top ten take 9.6%. With 3 bases removed from V and 5 bases from J, the gap between germline ends came to 14 bases. Germline assignment: CDR1 SGDLS and CDR2 YYNGEE. The CDR3 runs to 15 residues. This specimen comes from a study of blood T cell repertoires in COVID-19. Whole-study context: Donors in the United States, Italy and Spain gave samples during acute or convalescent COVID-19. PBMCs, B-cell-depleted T cells, or T cells provided the cDNA or gDNA that made up the material.

Seattle enrolled patients during active infection and tracked them longitudinally. The sequence was obtained from a man aged 45-65 years with COVID-19, enrolled during active disease. The V call is TRBV9, the J call TRBJ1-4, with a weak D call TRBD1 (5 bases). The specimen was peripheral blood. The CDR3 region has the DNA TGTGCCAGCAGCGCGCCGGGCCAGGGAAATGAAAAACTGTTTTTT. This gives the protein CASSAPGQGNEKLFF.